This T cell receptor beta chain was observed in a study of control samples from healthy donors and cancer patients. V was pared by 5 bases and J by 0 bases, with 16 bases between. The CDR3 sequence is 16 residues long. The germline V gene encodes CDR1 LNHNV and CDR2 YYDKDF (reference sequence). The assay was immunoSEQ multiplex PCR, and TCRdb's table has in-frame clones only and misses some. The table includes 170,000 or so clones, approximately 93% detected once. This chain uses TRBV15 with TRBJ1-1; D is possibly TRBD1 (5 bases). Sequenced sample: blood. The sequence derives from a woman aged 40 to 50 in good health. The chain's CDR3 is CATSRGTERMNTEAFF. The DNA for the CDR3 is TGTGCCACCAGCCGCGGGACGGAACGCATGAACACTGAAGCTTTCTTT. The whole variable domain, filled in from reference TRBV15 and TRBJ1-1, reads DAMVIQNPRYQVTQFGKPVTLSCSQTLNHNVMYWYQQKSSQAPKLLFHYYDKDFNNEADTPDNFQSRRPNTSFCFLDIRSPGLGDTAMYLCATSRGTERMNTEAFFGQGTRLTVV.